A single T cell receptor beta chain is shown here with its context. TCRdb re-called the 5' RACE reads with MiXCR, one entry per CDR3 protein. The sample records tens of thousands of distinct CDR3 sequences, around 6.5% being singletons. The germline V gene has CDR1 SGDLS and CDR2 YYNGEE. The CDR3 has 12 residues. V dropped 6 bases and J dropped 5 bases, with 8 bases sitting between them. The data derive from a study of T cells after yellow fever vaccination. V gene TRBV9 combines with J gene TRBJ2-2; D gene ambiguous. This specimen consisted of CD8+ T cells sorted from PBMCs, obtained about 5 days after the first yellow fever vaccination. This clonotype was obtained from a man between 18 and 29 years old who received the YFV17D yellow fever vaccine. This CDR3 is CASTAETGELFF. Here the CDR3 DNA reads TGTGCCAGCACCGCAGAAACCGGGGAGCTGTTTTTT. Complete variable domain (other parts from reference TRBV9 and TRBJ2-2): DSGVTQTPKHLITATGQRVTLRCSPRSGDLSVYWYQQSLDQGLQFLIQYYNGEERAKGNILERFSAQQFPDLHSELNLSSLELGDSALYFCASTAETGELFFGEGSRLTVL.